The T cell receptor (beta chain) under discussion was sequenced for a study of blood T cell repertoires in COVID-19. Study as a whole: Sites across the United States, Italy and Spain contributed samples from acute and convalescent COVID-19.

Trimming took 5 bases from V and 5 from J; bases not matched to a gene: 5. The germline V gene encodes CDR1 MDHEN and CDR2 SYDVKM. The CDR3 is 15 amino acids. TCRdb's table, derived via immunoSEQ multiplex PCR, lists solely in-frame clones and lacks some. Of about 280,000 clones detected, approximately 88% appear once; the ten largest clones hold less than 1%. This receptor was identified in a woman between 40 and 55 years old who had recovered from COVID-19. This chain joins TRBV28 and TRBJ2-1; TRBD2 matches at 11 bases. Sample: peripheral blood. CDR3 DNA sequence: TGTGCCAGCAGTCCCGGGACTAGCGGAAACAATGAGCAGTTCTTC. Protein product: CASSPGTSGNNEQFF.